This T cell receptor (beta chain) is from a study of response to subunit inactivated influenza vaccine. The CDR3 is made up of 16 amino acids. Germline V gene sequence: CDR1 SGHVS, CDR2 FQNEAQ. The V and J ends lost 5 bases and 7 bases, in that order; junction bases with no gene match: 11. Study results and limitations: The authors proposed limited new T cell recruitment per seasonal influenza vaccination.

TCRdb re-derived calls from the RT-PCR reads in MiXCR, one entry per CDR3 protein. Counted here are about 500,000 distinct CDR3 sequences, approximately 16% occurring once; the ten biggest clones make up less than 4%. This clonotype was recorded a few times. Its target is unknown. V is TRBV7-8 and J is TRBJ2-7; TRBD2 matches at 13 bases. The receptor comes from a man between 45 and 75 years old who received an inactivated influenza vaccine. Sequencing was performed on CD4+ T cells sorted from PBMCs, taken around 25 months after vaccination. This CDR3 reads CASSPAPGLAGREQYF. The CDR3 region has the DNA TGTGCCAGCAGCCCAGCCCCGGGACTAGCGGGAAGGGAGCAGTACTTC.